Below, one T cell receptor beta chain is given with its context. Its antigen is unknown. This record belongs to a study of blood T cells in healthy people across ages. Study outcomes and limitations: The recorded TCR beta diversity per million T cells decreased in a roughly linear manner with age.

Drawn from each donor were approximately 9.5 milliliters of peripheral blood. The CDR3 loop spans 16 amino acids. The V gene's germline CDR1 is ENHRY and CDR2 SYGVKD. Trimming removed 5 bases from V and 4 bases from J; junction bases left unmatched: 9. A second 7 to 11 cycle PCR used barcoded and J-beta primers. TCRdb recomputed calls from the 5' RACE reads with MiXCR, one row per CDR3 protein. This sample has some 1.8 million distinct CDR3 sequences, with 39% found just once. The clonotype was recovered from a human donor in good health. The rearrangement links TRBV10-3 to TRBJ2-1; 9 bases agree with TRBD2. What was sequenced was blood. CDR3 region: CAISLETSGGYNEQFF. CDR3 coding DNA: TGTGCCATCAGTTTAGAGACTAGCGGTGGTTACAATGAGCAGTTCTTC.